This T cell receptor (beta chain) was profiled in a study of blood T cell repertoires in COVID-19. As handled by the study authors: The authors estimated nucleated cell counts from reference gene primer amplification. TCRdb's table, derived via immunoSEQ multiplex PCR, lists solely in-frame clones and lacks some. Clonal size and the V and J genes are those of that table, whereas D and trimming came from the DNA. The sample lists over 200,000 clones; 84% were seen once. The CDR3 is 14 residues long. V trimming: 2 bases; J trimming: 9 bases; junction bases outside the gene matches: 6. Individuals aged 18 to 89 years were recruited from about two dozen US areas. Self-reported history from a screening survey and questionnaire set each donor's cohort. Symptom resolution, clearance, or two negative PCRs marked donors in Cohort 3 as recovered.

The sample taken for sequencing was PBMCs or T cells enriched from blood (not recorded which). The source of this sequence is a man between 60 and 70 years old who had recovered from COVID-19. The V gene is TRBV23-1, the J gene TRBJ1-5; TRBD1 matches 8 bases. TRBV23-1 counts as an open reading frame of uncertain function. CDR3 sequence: CASSQEDRVGPQHF. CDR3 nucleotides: TGCGCCAGCAGTCAAGAGGACAGGGTCGGGCCCCAGCATTTT.